Listed here are 18 T cell receptor beta chains from one sample, sequenced in a study of PD-L1 blockade in urothelial cancer. The time point: peripheral blood 6 weeks after treatment start. The data were produced by immunoSEQ multiplex PCR, yet TCRdb's version contains in-frame clones alone and is incomplete. The repertoire has under 50,000 clones, 80% to 90% of them found once; the top ten carry roughly 24%. The sequencing here drew on PBMCs, taken around atezolizumab (anti-PD-L1) treatment. All receptors come from a man aged 55 to 70 with urothelial cancer.

This clone was detected only a few times. The V gene is TRBV6-1, the J gene TRBJ2-7, with D possibly matching TRBD1 (5 bases). Germline loops: CDR1 MNHNS, CDR2 SASEGT. CDR3 length equals 14 residues. Trimming shortened V by 4 bases and J by 2 bases, and 12 bases separated the two germline ends. The CDR3 coding sequence is TGTGCCAGCAGTGGAGGCAGGGTCCCCTACGAGCAGTACTTC. It yields the protein CASSGGRVPYEQYF.

The chain uses TRBV5-6 and TRBJ2-7; TRBD2 matches at 7 bases. Germline V gene lookup returns CDR1 SGHDT and CDR2 YYEEEE. The ends lost 4 bases at V and 3 bases at J; junction bases unmatched: 7. There are 14 residues in the CDR3. The CDR3 reads CASSPGGLSYEQYF. In nucleotides, the CDR3 is TGTGCCAGCAGCCCCGGGGGGTTGAGCTACGAGCAGTACTTC.

In nucleotides, the CDR3 is TGCGCCAGCACACCTACCCGGGACTACCAAGAGACCCAGTACTTC. Encoded protein: CASTPTRDYQETQYF. The chain is built from TRBV5-1 and TRBJ2-5; tentative D call: TRBD2 (6 bases). Germline V gene data show CDR1 as SGHRS and CDR2 as YFSETQ. V was trimmed by 6 bases and J by 0 bases, leaving 15 bases between them. This CDR3 contains 15 residues.

V gene TRBV7-9 combines with J gene TRBJ1-1; D is perhaps TRBD1 (6 bases). Looked up from germline, CDR1 is SEHNR and CDR2 is FQNEAQ (reference sequence). This CDR3 region has 13 residues. With 7 bases removed from V and 3 bases from J, the gap between germline ends came to 12 bases. DNA of the CDR3: TGTGCCAGCACCCCCGGGGGGCACACTGAAGCTTTCTTT. This gives the protein CASTPGGHTEAFF.

The V and J genes are TRBV6-6 and TRBJ1-1, with unresolved D. V lost 2 bases to trimming and J lost 5 bases, with 9 bases between them. From germline, CDR1 is MNHNY and CDR2 SVGAGI (reference sequence). CDR3 length: 13 amino acids. The CDR3 spells CASSYDFSTEAFF. CDR3 nucleotides: TGTGCCAGCAGTTACGACTTTTCGACTGAAGCTTTCTTT.

With respect to this clone: At one of its ends the junction is not consistent with the germline gene, which may arise from a read error. The chain employs TRBV6-5 and TRBJ1-3, with D hard to call. The V gene's germline CDR1 is MNHEY and CDR2 SVGAGI. The CDR3 loop spans 16 amino acids. The CDR3 here is CASSNSRPTSGNTIYF. The DNA of the CDR3 is TGTGCCAGCAGTAACTCCAGGCCGACCTCTGGAAACACCATATATTTT.

In this sample, this clone turned up once. The chain recombines TRBV5-1 with TRBJ2-6, with a tentative D call TRBD1 (5 bases). Germline CDR1 reads SGHRS; CDR2 reads YFSETQ. The CDR3 contains 14 residues. Trimming took 5 bases from V and 8 from J, leaving 14 bases between them. CDR3 in amino acids: CASRHTTDPNVLTF. The CDR3, as DNA: TGCGCCAGCAGACATACGACAGACCCCAACGTCCTGACTTTC.

The chain links TRBV6-1 to TRBJ2-4; no clear D. V lost 1 base and J 6 bases, leaving 10 bases between the germline ends. This CDR3 is built from 14 residues. The germline CDR1 and CDR2 sequences are MNHNS and SASEGT. The CDR3 sequence is CASSEGANLNIQYF. CDR3 DNA: TGTGCCAGCAGTGAAGGGGCTAACCTAAACATTCAGTACTTC.

The J gene is TRBJ1-3, the V gene TRBV5-1; D might be TRBD1 (6 bases). The V gene's germline CDR1 is SGHRS and CDR2 YFSETQ. Trimming stripped 4 bases from V and 0 bases from J, with 11 bases between. The length of the CDR3 is 15 residues. CDR3 nucleotides: TGCGCCAGCAGCCCGGACAGTTACTCTGGAAACACCATATATTTT. This gives the protein CASSPDSYSGNTIYF.

The J gene is TRBJ2-3, the V gene TRBV2; no reliable D call. Germline V gives CDR1 SNHLY, CDR2 FYNNEI. Trimming cost V 6 bases and J 0 bases, with 10 bases left between them. The CDR3 contains 14 residues. CDR3: CASRNTASTDTQYF. In DNA, the CDR3 is TGTGCCAGCAGAAATACAGCTAGCACAGATACGCAGTATTTT.

The V and J genes are TRBV7-2 and TRBJ2-5; D unclear. Trimming took off 5 bases at V and 5 bases at J, with 15 bases between the two ends. This CDR3 region has 14 residues. Germline-derived CDR1 and CDR2 are SGHTA and FQGNSA. CDR3 in amino acids: CASSSNSLRETQYF. CDR3 DNA sequence: TGTGCCAGCAGCAGTAATAGCTTAAGGGAGACCCAGTACTTC.

J is TRBJ1-6 and V is TRBV29-1; TRBD1 agrees at 11 bases. From germline, CDR1 is SQVTM and CDR2 ANQGSEA. Germline trimming cut 4 bases from V and 9 bases from J; bases unmatched to any gene: 5. The CDR3 covers 14 residues. CDR3 region: CSVGEGQGGSPLHF. CDR3 in DNA: TGCAGCGTTGGGGAGGGACAGGGGGGTTCACCCCTCCACTTT.

J is TRBJ1-5 and V is TRBV9; the D gene is possibly TRBD1 (6 bases). The CDR3 sequence is 15 residues long. Germline CDR1 reads SGDLS; CDR2 reads YYNGEE. Trimming stripped 3 bases from V and 4 bases from J, with 14 bases between. CDR3 sequence: CASSALGAANQPQHF. The DNA for the CDR3 is TGTGCCAGCAGCGCCTTGGGGGCAGCTAATCAGCCCCAGCATTTT.

The genes are TRBV18 and TRBJ1-1; no clear D gene. CDR3 size: 14 residues. Germline CDR1 reads KGHSH; CDR2 reads LQKENI. The V end lost 5 bases, the J end lost 0 bases, and 10 bases lay between the germline ends. CDR3 sequence (DNA): TGTGCCAGCTCAGCGAAACAGCTGAACACTGAAGCTTTCTTT. This encodes CASSAKQLNTEAFF.

The chain uses TRBV5-6 and TRBJ1-6; 9 bases line up with TRBD1. Germline V lookup: CDR1 SGHDT, CDR2 YYEEEE. This CDR3 comprises 16 residues. J lost 7 bases, V lost 1 base, and 6 bases had no gene match. Here the CDR3 DNA reads TGTGCCAGCAGCTTGCGTGGGACAGGGAGCAATTCACCCCTCCACTTT. This sequence encodes CASSLRGTGSNSPLHF.

V usage is TRBV4-3 and J usage is TRBJ2-1; TRBD1 aligns across 8 bases. The CDR3 runs to 16 residues. Germline-derived CDR1 and CDR2 are LGHNA and YSLEER. V shed 5 bases and J 2 bases; nucleotides not matched to a gene: 8. CDR3 amino acids: CASSLGVRGPYNEQFF. CDR3 DNA sequence: TGCGCCAGCAGCTTAGGGGTCAGGGGGCCCTACAATGAGCAGTTCTTC.

The chain is built from TRBV7-2 and TRBJ2-7; D might be TRBD2 (5 bases). Germline V CDR1 and CDR2: SGHTA, FQGNSA. The CDR3 covers 15 residues. The ends were cut back, 8 bases at V and 1 base at J, with 18 bases in the middle. For the CDR3, the DNA is TGTGCCAGCCAACCGACCCCCGGAGGATCCTACGAGCAGTACTTC. It yields the protein CASQPTPGGSYEQYF.

CDR3 in amino acids: CASSSVTGLAGANVLTF. In DNA form, the CDR3 reads TGTGCCAGCAGCTCGGTGACAGGGCTTGCCGGGGCCAACGTCCTGACTTTC. J is TRBJ2-6 and V is TRBV7-2, with 7 nucleotides matching TRBD1. The CDR3 consists of 17 residues. Germline assignment: CDR1 SGHTA and CDR2 FQGNSA. V shed 4 bases, J shed 4 bases, and the junction held 10 bases outside the gene matches.